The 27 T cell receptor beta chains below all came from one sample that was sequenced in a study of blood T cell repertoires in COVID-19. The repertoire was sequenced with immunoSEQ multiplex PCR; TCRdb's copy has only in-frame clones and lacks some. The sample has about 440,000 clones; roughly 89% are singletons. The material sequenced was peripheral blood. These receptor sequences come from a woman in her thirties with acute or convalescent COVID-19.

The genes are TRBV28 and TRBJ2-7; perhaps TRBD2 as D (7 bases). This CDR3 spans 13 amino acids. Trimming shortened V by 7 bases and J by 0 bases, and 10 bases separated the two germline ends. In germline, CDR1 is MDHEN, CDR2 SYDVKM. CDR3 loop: CASKGGNSYEQYF. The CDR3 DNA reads TGTGCCAGCAAGGGGGGGAACTCCTACGAGCAGTACTTC.

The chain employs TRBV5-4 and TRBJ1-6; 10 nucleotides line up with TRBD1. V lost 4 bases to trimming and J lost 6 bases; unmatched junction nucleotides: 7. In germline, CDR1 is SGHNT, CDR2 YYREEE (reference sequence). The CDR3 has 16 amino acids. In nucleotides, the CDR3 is TGTGCCAGCAGCCCATCCGGGACAGGGGTTAATTCACCCCTCCACTTT. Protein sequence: CASSPSGTGVNSPLHF.

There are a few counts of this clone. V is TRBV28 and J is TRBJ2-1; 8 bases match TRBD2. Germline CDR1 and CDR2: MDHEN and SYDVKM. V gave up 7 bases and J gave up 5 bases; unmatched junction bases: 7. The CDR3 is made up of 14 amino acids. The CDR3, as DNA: TGTGCCAGCACTCGGGGGACTAGAAACAATGAGCAGTTCTTC. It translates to CASTRGTRNNEQFF.

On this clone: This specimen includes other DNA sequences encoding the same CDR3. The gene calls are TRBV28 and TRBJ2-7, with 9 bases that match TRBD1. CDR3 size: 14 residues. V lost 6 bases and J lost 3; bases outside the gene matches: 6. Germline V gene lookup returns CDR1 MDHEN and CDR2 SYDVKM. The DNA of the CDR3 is TGTGCCAGCAGACCCCCGGGACAGGGCTACGAGCAGTACTTC. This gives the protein CASRPPGQGYEQYF.

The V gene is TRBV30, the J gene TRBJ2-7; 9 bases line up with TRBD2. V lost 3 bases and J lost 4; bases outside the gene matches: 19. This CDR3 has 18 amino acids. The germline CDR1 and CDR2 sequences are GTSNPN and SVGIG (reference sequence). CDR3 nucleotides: TGTGCCTGGAGCGCGGGGGCGCGGGGGGGGCCTGTGTTTTACGAGCAGTACTTC. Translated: CAWSAGARGGPVFYEQYF.

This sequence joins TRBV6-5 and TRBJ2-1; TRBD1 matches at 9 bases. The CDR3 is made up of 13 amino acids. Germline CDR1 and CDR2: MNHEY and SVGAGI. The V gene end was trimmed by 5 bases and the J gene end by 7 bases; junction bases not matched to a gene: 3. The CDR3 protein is CASSTGTGNEQFF. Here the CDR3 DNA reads TGTGCCAGCAGTACCGGGACAGGGAATGAGCAGTTCTTC.

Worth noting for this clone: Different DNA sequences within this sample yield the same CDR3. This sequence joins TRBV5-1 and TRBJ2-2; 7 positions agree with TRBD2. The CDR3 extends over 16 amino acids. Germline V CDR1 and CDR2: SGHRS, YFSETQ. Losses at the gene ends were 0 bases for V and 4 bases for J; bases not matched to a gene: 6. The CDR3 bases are TGCGCCAGCAGCTTGGCCGTCTCTAGCGGCACCGGGGAGCTGTTTTTT. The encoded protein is CASSLAVSSGTGELFF.

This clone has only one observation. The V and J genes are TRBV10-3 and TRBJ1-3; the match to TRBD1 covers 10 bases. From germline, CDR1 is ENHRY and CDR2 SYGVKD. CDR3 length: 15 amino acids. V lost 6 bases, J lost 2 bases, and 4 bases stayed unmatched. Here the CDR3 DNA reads TGTGCCATCAGATCTGGACAGGGGGCTGGAAACACCATATATTTT. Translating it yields CAIRSGQGAGNTIYF.

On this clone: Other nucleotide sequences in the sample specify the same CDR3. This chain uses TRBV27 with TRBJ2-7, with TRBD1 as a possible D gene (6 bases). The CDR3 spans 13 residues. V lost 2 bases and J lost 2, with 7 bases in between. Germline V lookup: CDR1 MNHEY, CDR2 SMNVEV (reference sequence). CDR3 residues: CASSLGGPYEQYF. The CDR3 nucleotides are TGTGCCAGCAGTTTAGGGGGCCCCTACGAGCAGTACTTC.

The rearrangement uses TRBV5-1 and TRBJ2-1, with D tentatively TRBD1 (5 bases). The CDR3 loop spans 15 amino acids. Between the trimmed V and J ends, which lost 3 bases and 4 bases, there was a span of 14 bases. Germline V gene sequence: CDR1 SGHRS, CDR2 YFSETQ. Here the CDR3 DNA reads TGCGCCAGCAGCTCAAGACAGCCGATTTACAATGAGCAGTTCTTC. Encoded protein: CASSSRQPIYNEQFF.

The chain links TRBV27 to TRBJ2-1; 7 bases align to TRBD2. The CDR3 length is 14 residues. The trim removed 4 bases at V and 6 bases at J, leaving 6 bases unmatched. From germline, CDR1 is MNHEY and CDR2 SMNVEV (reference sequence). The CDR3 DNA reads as TGTGCCAGCAGTTCGTGGACTAGGGCCAATGAGCAGTTCTTC. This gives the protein CASSSWTRANEQFF.

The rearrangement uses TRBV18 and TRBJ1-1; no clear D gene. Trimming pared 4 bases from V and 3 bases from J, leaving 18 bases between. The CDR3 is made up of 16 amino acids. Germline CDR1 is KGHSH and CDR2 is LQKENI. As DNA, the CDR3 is TGTGCCAGCTCACGCCTACCTCCGGCGGGTTACACTGAAGCTTTCTTT. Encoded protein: CASSRLPPAGYTEAFF.

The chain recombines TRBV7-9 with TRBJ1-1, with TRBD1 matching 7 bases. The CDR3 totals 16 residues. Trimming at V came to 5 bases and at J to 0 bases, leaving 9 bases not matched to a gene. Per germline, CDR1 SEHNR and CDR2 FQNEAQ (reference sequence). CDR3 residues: CASSLQQGNLNTEAFF. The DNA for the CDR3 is TGTGCCAGCAGCCTTCAACAGGGGAACTTGAACACTGAAGCTTTCTTT.

CDR3 loop: CASSVESRGPQETQYF. CDR3 bases: TGTGCCAGCAGCGTAGAATCGCGGGGGCCTCAAGAGACCCAGTACTTC. V and J are TRBV9 and TRBJ2-5; possibly TRBD2 for D (7 bases). The V end lost 0 bases, the J end lost 2 bases, and 14 bases lay between the germline ends. The CDR3 has 16 amino acids. The germline V gene has CDR1 SGDLS and CDR2 YYNGEE.

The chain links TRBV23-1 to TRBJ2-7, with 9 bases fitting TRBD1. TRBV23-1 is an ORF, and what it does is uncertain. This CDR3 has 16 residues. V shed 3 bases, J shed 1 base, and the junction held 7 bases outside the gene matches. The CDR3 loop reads CASSHPGTGWSYEQYF. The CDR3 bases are TGCGCCAGCAGTCACCCCGGGACAGGGTGGTCCTACGAGCAGTACTTC.

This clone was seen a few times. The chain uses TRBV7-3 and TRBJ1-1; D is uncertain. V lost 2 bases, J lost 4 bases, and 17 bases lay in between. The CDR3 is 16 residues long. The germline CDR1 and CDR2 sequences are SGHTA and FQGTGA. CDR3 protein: CASSLGPRPMGTEAFF. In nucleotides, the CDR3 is TGTGCCAGCAGCTTAGGGCCTCGTCCAATGGGCACTGAAGCTTTCTTT.

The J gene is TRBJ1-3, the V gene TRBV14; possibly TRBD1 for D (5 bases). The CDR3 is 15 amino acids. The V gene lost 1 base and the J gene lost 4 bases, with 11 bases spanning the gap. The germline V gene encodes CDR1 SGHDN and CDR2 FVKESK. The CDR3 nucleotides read TGTGCCAGCAGCCAAGGAAGGGGCTCCGGAAACACCATATATTTT. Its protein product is CASSQGRGSGNTIYF.

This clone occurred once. CDR3 sequence: CASSRGANEKLFF. The CDR3 nucleotides are TGCGCCAGCAGCCGCGGGGCCAATGAAAAACTGTTTTTT. The V gene is TRBV4-1, the J gene TRBJ1-4; D might be TRBD1 (5 bases). The V end lost 4 bases, the J end lost 5 bases, and 8 bases lay between the germline ends. Germline V lookup: CDR1 MGHRA, CDR2 YSYEKL. The CDR3 is 13 amino acids.

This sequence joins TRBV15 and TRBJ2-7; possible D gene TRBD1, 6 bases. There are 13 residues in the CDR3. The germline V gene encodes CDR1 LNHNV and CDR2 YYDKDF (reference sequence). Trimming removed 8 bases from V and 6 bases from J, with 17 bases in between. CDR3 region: CATSLTIQGEQYF. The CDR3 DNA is TGTGCCACCTCACTTACAATACAGGGCGAGCAGTACTTC.

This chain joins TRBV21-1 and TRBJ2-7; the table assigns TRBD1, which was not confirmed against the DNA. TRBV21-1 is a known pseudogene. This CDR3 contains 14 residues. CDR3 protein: CASSQRGQKYEQYF. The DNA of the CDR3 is TGTGCCAGCAGCCAAAGGGGGCAGAAATACGAGCAGTACTTC.

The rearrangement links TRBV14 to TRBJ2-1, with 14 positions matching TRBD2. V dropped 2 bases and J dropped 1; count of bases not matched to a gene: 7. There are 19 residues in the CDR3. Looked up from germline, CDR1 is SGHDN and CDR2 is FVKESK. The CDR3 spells CASSQWAGLAGVSYNEQFF. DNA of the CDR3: TGTGCCAGCAGCCAATGGGCGGGACTAGCGGGGGTGTCCTACAATGAGCAGTTCTTC.

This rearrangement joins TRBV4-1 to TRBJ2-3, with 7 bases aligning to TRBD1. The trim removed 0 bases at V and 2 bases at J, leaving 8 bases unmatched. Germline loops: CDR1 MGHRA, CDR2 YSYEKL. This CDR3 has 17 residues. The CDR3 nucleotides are TGCGCCAGCAGCCAAGAGTTCGGGACAGCTTTCACAGATACGCAGTATTTT. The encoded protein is CASSQEFGTAFTDTQYF.

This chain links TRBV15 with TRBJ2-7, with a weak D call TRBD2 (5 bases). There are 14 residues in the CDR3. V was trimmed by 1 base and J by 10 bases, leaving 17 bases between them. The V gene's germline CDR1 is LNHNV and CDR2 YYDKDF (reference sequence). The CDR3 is CATSRVSASREQYF. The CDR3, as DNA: TGTGCCACCAGCAGAGTTTCCGCTAGCCGGGAACAGTACTTC.

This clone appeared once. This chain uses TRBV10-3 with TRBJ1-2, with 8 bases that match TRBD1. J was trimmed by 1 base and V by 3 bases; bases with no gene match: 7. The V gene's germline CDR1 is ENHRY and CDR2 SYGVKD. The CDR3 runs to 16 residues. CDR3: CAISETGQVINYGYTF. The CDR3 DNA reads TGTGCCATCAGTGAAACGGGACAGGTCATTAACTATGGCTACACCTTC.

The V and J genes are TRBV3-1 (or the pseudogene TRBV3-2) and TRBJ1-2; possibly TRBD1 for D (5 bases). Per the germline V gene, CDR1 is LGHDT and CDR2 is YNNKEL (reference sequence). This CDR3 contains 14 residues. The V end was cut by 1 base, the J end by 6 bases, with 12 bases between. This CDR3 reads CASSQVGGVHGYTF. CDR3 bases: TGTGCCAGCAGCCAAGTAGGAGGGGTACATGGCTACACCTTC.

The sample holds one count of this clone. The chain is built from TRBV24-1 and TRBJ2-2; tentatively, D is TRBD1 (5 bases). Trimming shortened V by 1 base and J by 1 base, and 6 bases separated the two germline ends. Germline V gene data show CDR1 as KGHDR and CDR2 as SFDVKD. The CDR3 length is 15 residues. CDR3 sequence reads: CATSDFGQNTGELFF. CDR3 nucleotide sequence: TGTGCCACCAGTGATTTTGGACAGAACACCGGGGAGCTGTTTTTT.

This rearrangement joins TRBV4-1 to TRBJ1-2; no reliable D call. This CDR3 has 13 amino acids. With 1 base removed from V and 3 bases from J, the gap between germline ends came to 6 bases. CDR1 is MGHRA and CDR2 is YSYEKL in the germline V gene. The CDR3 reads CASSQVGDYGYTF. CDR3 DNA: TGCGCCAGCAGCCAAGTAGGAGACTATGGCTACACCTTC.